A selection of T cell receptor beta chains follows, all from one sample in a study of neurological immune-mediated disorders. TCRdb used MiXCR to reprocess the 5' RACE reads, holding one entry per CDR3 protein. The repertoire has 40,000 to 50,000 distinct CDR3 sequences, 2.5% of them found once; the top ten carry less than 15%. The sequencing input was PBMCs. All receptors derive from a man aged 25-45 years with multiple sclerosis. Each CDR3 is given with its conserved first and last residue. The D gene is left open where the match is weak. Clone size appears in some rows only: once, few, many, or a class for an expanded clone.

TRBV7-2	many	TRBJ2-1	TRBD1	CASRRDRRYNEQFF	TGTGCCAGCAGACGGGACAGGCGGTACAATGAGCAGTTCTTC
TRBV6-6	many	TRBJ1-6	TRBD1	CASSYRDRWLSPLHF	TGTGCCAGCAGTTACCGGGACAGGTGGTTATCACCCCTCCACTTT
TRBV7-8	many	TRBJ1-5	.	CASSYRGDQPQHF	TGTGCCAGCAGCTACCGAGGGGATCAGCCCCAGCATTTT
TRBV20-1	many	TRBJ2-1	.	CSAGDASREQFF	TGCAGTGCTGGAGACGCGTCCAGGGAGCAGTTCTTC
TRBV20-1	many	TRBJ1-5	.	CSARVVRGASNQPQHF	TGCAGTGCTAGGGTAGTTCGGGGGGCAAGCAATCAGCCCCAGCATTTT
TRBV5-1	many	TRBJ2-3	.	CASSLAGDYTDTQYF	TGCGCCAGCAGCTTGGCAGGCGACTATACAGATACGCAGTATTTT
TRBV12-3/TRBV12-4	many	TRBJ2-7	TRBD2	CASRLSGTSGYEQYF	TGTGCCAGCAGGTTGTCCGGGACTAGCGGCTACGAGCAGTACTTC
TRBV5-1	medium-sized	TRBJ2-4	TRBD2	CASSTGLADLAKNIQYF	TGCGCCAGCAGCACGGGTCTAGCGGACCTAGCCAAAAACATTCAGTACTTC
TRBV19	many	TRBJ2-7	TRBD2	CASSIGLAGGSYEQYF	TGTGCCAGTAGTATCGGACTAGCGGGGGGGTCCTACGAGCAGTACTTC
TRBV18	many	TRBJ2-4	TRBD1	CASSMRQGADWAKNIQYF	TGTGCCAGCTCAATGAGACAGGGGGCGGATTGGGCCAAAAACATTCAGTACTTC
TRBV6-5	many	TRBJ1-1	.	CASSQGGGMNTEAFF	TGTGCCAGCAGTCAAGGGGGAGGGATGAACACTGAAGCTTTCTTT
TRBV2	many	TRBJ1-5	.	CASSDFDSTSNQPQHF	TGTGCCAGCAGTGATTTCGACAGTACGAGCAATCAGCCCCAGCATTTT
TRBV18	many	TRBJ2-7	TRBD2	CASSPQGGGYEQYF	TGTGCCAGCTCACCCCAGGGCGGGGGCTACGAGCAGTACTTC
TRBV28	many	TRBJ1-5	.	CASSLGTLGEQPQHF	TGTGCCAGCAGTTTAGGGACATTGGGAGAGCAGCCCCAGCATTTT
TRBV20-1	many	TRBJ2-1	.	CSARDFVDPREQFF	TGCAGTGCTAGAGATTTTGTGGACCCCCGAGAGCAGTTCTTC
TRBV18	many	TRBJ2-2	TRBD2	CASSPSLAGDPNTGELFF	TGTGCCAGCTCACCATCACTAGCGGGAGACCCGAACACCGGGGAGCTGTTTTTT
TRBV12-3/TRBV12-4	many	TRBJ1-1	.	CASSGKVHLNTEAFF	TGTGCCAGCAGTGGGAAGGTTCATCTGAACACTGAAGCTTTCTTT
TRBV7-2	many	TRBJ2-7	.	CASSRRDTQGEQYF	TGTGCCAGCAGCCGACGGGACACCCAGGGGGAGCAGTACTTC
TRBV9	many	TRBJ1-6	.	CASGPGLTNSPLHF	TGTGCCAGCGGTCCGGGACTGACAAATTCACCCCTCCACTTT
TRBV11-2	many	TRBJ1-6	TRBD1	CASSVEGQQYNSPLHF	TGTGCCAGCAGCGTAGAGGGACAGCAATATAATTCACCCCTCCACTTT
TRBV12-5	.	TRBJ2-7	.	CASGLASRMEQYF	TGTGCTAGTGGTTTGGCATCCAGGATGGAGCAGTACTTC
TRBV12-3/TRBV12-4	many	TRBJ2-2	TRBD1	CASSLGSTGVGELFF	TGTGCCAGCAGTTTAGGATCGACAGGGGTCGGGGAGCTGTTTTTT
TRBV5-6	many	TRBJ2-3	.	CASSQGGTDTQYF	TGTGCCAGCAGCCAAGGAGGCACAGATACGCAGTATTTT
TRBV7-2	many	TRBJ2-7	TRBD2	CASSLASGSYEQYF	TGTGCCAGCAGCTTAGCAAGCGGGAGCTACGAGCAGTACTTC
TRBV7-2	many	TRBJ2-1	.	CASSWGEQFF	TGTGCCAGCAGCTGGGGGGAGCAGTTCTTC
TRBV6-5	few	TRBJ2-5	TRBD1	CASSYQSVQGAETQYF	TGTGCCAGCAGTTACCAATCGGTCCAGGGGGCAGAGACCCAGTACTTC
TRBV9	many	TRBJ1-2	TRBD1	CASSPSGQGTYGYTF	TGTGCCAGCAGCCCAAGCGGACAGGGTACCTATGGCTACACCTTC
TRBV6-6	many	TRBJ1-5	.	CASSPSNRQPQHF	TGTGCCAGCAGCCCCAGCAATAGGCAGCCCCAGCATTTT
TRBV7-2	many	TRBJ2-4	TRBD2	CASSGGEFGKNIQYF	TGTGCCAGCAGCGGGGGGGAATTCGGCAAAAACATTCAGTACTTC
TRBV11-2	many	TRBJ2-7	.	CASSLDTWDYEQYF	TGTGCCAGCAGCTTAGATACGTGGGATTACGAGCAGTACTTC
TRBV24-1	many	TRBJ2-1	.	CATSDFGVTYIDEQFF	TGTGCCACCAGTGATTTTGGGGTGACCTATATCGATGAGCAGTTCTTC
TRBV3-1	many	TRBJ2-3	.	CASSQVIYSTDTQYF	TGTGCCAGCAGCCAAGTGATCTATTCTACAGATACGCAGTATTTT
TRBV3-1	few	TRBJ2-5	.	CASRSLGPQETQYF	TGTGCCAGCAGGTCCCTAGGACCGCAAGAGACCCAGTACTTC
TRBV20-1	many	TRBJ2-3	TRBD2	CSASSGTSGGRTDTQYF	TGCAGTGCTTCCTCCGGGACTAGCGGGGGGCGCACAGATACGCAGTATTTT
TRBV19	many	TRBJ2-1	TRBD1	CASSTGTGGYNEQFF	TGTGCCAGTAGTACCGGGACAGGAGGCTACAATGAGCAGTTCTTC
TRBV25-1	many	TRBJ2-7	.	CASSESNEQYF	TGTGCCAGCAGTGAATCTAACGAGCAGTACTTC
TRBV20-1	many	TRBJ2-5	.	CSATKTKETQYF	TGCAGTGCTACCAAGACGAAGGAGACCCAGTACTTC
TRBV5-1	many	TRBJ2-3	.	CASSTGDADTQYF	TGCGCCAGCAGCACGGGTGACGCAGATACGCAGTATTTT
TRBV6-2/TRBV6-3	.	TRBJ2-3	.	CASSGQSGSTQYF	TGTGCCAGCAGTGGGCAATCTGGGTCTACGCAGTATTTT
TRBV9	many	TRBJ1-1	.	CASSVVDTEAFF	TGTGCCAGCAGCGTAGTGGATACTGAAGCTTTCTTT
TRBV27	many	TRBJ2-1	.	CASSLSWGSYNEQFF	TGTGCCAGCAGTTTATCTTGGGGCTCCTACAATGAGCAGTTCTTC
TRBV7-2	many	TRBJ2-5	TRBD2	CASSLLVGGQETQYF	TGTGCCAGCAGCCTATTGGTGGGAGGGCAAGAGACCCAGTACTTC